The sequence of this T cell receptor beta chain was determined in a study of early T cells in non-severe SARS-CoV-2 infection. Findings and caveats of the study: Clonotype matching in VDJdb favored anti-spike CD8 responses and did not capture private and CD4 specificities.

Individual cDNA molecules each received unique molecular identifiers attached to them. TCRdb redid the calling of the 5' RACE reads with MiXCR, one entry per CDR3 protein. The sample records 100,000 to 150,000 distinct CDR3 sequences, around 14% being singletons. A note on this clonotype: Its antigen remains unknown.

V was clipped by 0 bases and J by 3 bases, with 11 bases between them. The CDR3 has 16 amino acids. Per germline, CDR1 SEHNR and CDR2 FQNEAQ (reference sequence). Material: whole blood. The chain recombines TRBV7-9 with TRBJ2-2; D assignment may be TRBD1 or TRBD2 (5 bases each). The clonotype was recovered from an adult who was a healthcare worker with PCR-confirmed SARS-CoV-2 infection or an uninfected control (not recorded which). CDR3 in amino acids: CASSLALMGDTGELFF. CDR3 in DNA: TGTGCCAGCAGCTTAGCCTTAATGGGGGACACCGGGGAGCTGTTTTTT.